Listed here are 3 T cell receptor beta chains from one sample, sequenced in a study of blood T cell repertoires in COVID-19. Clones were read by immunoSEQ multiplex PCR, and TCRdb kept only the in-frame ones, dropping some. The sample lists roughly 150,000 clones; 80% to 85% were seen once. Sequenced sample: peripheral blood. Source of these receptors: a man aged 65 to 85 with active or convalescent COVID-19.

This clone turned up a few times. The J gene is TRBJ2-2, the V gene TRBV7-2, with TRBD1 identical over 7 bases. This CDR3 spans 16 amino acids. CDR1 is SGHTA, CDR2 FQGNSA, per germline. V gave up 3 bases and J gave up 0 bases; unmatched junction bases: 4. The CDR3 coding sequence is TGTGCCAGCAGCTTGGACAGGCTTACGAACACCGGGGAGCTGTTTTTT. Translated, it gives CASSLDRLTNTGELFF. The full variable domain, completed using reference TRBV7-2 and TRBJ2-2, is GAGVSQSPSNKVTEKGKDVELRCDPISGHTALYWYRQSLGQGLEFLIYFQGNSAPDKSGLPSDRFSAERTGGSVSTLTIQRTQQEDSAVYLCASSLDRLTNTGELFFGEGSRLTVL.

The table lists this clone with a few counts. This chain connects TRBV30 to TRBJ1-6; D not certain. Trimming pared 2 bases from V and 10 bases from J, leaving 12 bases between. The CDR3 totals 13 residues. CDR1 and CDR2 from the germline V gene are GTSNPN and SVGIG (reference sequence). The CDR3 DNA sequence: TGTGCCTGGAGTATGGGTCAGGTCTCACCCCTCCACTTT. Encoded protein: CAWSMGQVSPLHF.

The chain combines TRBV7-7 with TRBJ2-2; 11 bases agree with TRBD1. CDR3 length: 15 amino acids. Unmatched junction bases numbered 5, after V lost 5 bases and J lost 6 bases. The germline V gene encodes CDR1 SSHAT and CDR2 FNYEAQ (reference sequence). The CDR3 region is CASSQGQGASGELFF. CDR3 bases: TGTGCCAGCAGCCAAGGACAGGGGGCGTCCGGGGAGCTGTTTTTT.